What follows describes a single T cell receptor beta chain. Its cognate antigen is unknown. These data belong to a study of shared clonotypes between healthy human individuals. V shed 0 bases and J shed 0 bases, with 6 bases lying between them. This CDR3 comprises 15 residues. The germline gives CDR1 MDHEN, CDR2 SYDVKM. The naive CD8 subset, CD45RO-negative cells positively selected for CCR7, excluded terminally differentiated effector memory CD45RA+ cells. Donors had no recently reported acute infections or vaccinations and were HIV-negative. Study results and caveats: Larger estimated richness was generally seen in naive subsets than in memory subsets. The sharing of around 5% of naive CD4 clonotypes was seen across a few donors.

Each subset's genomic DNA was split evenly across several immunoSEQ plates. Some clones are missing from TCRdb's copy, which holds only in-frame ones; the method was immunoSEQ multiplex PCR. The data contain hundreds of thousands of clones, roughly nine tenths of them singletons. The chain uses TRBV28 and TRBJ2-4; D uncertain. The sequence was collected from a young man in good health. Sequenced input: naive CD8+ T cells sorted from blood. In DNA, the CDR3 is TGTGCCAGCAGTTTATGGTACAGAGCCAAAAACATTCAGTACTTC. Translating it yields CASSLWYRAKNIQYF.